A selection of T cell receptor beta chains follows, all from one sample in a study of response to subunit inactivated influenza vaccine. Using its own MiXCR run on the RT-PCR reads, TCRdb lists one record per CDR3 protein. Of a few hundred thousand distinct CDR3 sequences listed, just over 20% were seen once; the top ten hold 9.5% to 13%. The sequences come from PBMCs from blood, collected approximately 20 months after vaccination. All receptors derive from a man aged 50 to 69 who received an inactivated influenza vaccine. The CDR3 runs from the conserved cysteine through the conserved F or W. The order of the fields is J gene, clone size, D gene, V gene, CDR3 protein, CDR3 DNA. The D gene is left open where the match is weak. A row's size may be missing; if present it is once, few, many or a size class.

J: TRBJ1-3
size: -
D: -
V: TRBV20-1
CDR3: CSVTGMPGNTIYF
DNA: TGCAGTGTCACGGGCATGCCGGGAAACACCATATATTTT

J: TRBJ2-3
size: few
D: -
V: TRBV10-3
CDR3: CAISDRSRGTDTQYF
DNA: TGTGCCATCAGTGACCGGAGCCGTGGCACAGATACGCAGTATTTT

J: TRBJ1-3
size: many
D: -
V: TRBV28
CDR3: CASSPPRVGGNTIYF
DNA: TGTGCCAGCAGTCCACCCCGGGTGGGTGGAAACACCATATATTTT

J: TRBJ2-3
size: few
D: TRBD2
V: TRBV10-3
CDR3: CAISAAILAGGFTDTQYF
DNA: TGTGCCATCAGTGCGGCTATACTAGCGGGAGGCTTCACAGATACGCAGTATTTT

J: TRBJ1-1
size: -
D: -
V: TRBV4-1
CDR3: CASSQVDRDDTEAFF
DNA: TGCGCCAGCAGCCAAGTCGATAGGGATGACACTGAAGCTTTCTTT

J: TRBJ2-4
size: few
D: -
V: TRBV20-1
CDR3: CSAQTRAKNIQYF
DNA: TGCAGTGCTCAGACCAGGGCCAAAAACATTCAGTACTTC

J: TRBJ2-7
size: few
D: -
V: TRBV11-1
CDR3: CATGTRSSYEQYF
DNA: TGTGCCACCGGGACACGGAGCTCCTACGAGCAGTACTTC

J: TRBJ2-1
size: few
D: TRBD1
V: TRBV11-2
CDR3: CACGARPKWLWSTGFLAEQFF
DNA: TGTGCCTGTGGCGCCCGACCAAAATGGCTGTGGTCGACAGGGTTTCTCGCCGAGCAGTTCTTC

J: TRBJ2-6
size: -
D: -
V: TRBV29-1
CDR3: CSVGGGANVLTF
DNA: TGCAGCGTTGGGGGTGGGGCCAACGTCCTGACTTTC

J: TRBJ2-5
size: few
D: -
V: TRBV7-9
CDR3: CASSGRTGLQETQYF
DNA: TGTGCCAGCAGCGGGAGGACAGGCCTGCAAGAGACCCAGTACTTC

J: TRBJ2-7
size: -
D: -
V: TRBV12-3/TRBV12-4
CDR3: CASSPGPLSYEQYF
DNA: TGTGCCAGCAGTCCGGGACCGCTCTCCTACGAGCAGTACTTC

J: TRBJ2-3
size: -
D: -
V: TRBV15
CDR3: CATSREGGIGADTQYF
DNA: TGTGCCACCAGCAGAGAGGGGGGTATTGGAGCAGATACGCAGTATTTT

J: TRBJ1-5
size: many
D: -
V: TRBV10-3
CDR3: CAISATWGTSNQPQHF
DNA: TGTGCCATCAGTGCGACTTGGGGGACTTCCAATCAGCCCCAGCATTTT

J: TRBJ2-5
size: -
D: TRBD1
V: TRBV20-1
CDR3: CSGQTGSFETQYF
DNA: TGCAGTGGCCAGACAGGGAGTTTTGAGACCCAGTACTTC

J: TRBJ1-2
size: few
D: -
V: TRBV28
CDR3: CASSGVGRANYGYTF
DNA: TGTGCCAGCAGCGGAGTGGGCCGCGCCAACTATGGCTACACCTTC

J: TRBJ1-6
size: few
D: -
V: TRBV3-1
CDR3: CASSQDGHRANSPLHF
DNA: TGTGCCAGCAGCCAAGATGGGCACAGGGCTAATTCACCCCTCCACTTT

J: TRBJ1-2
size: few
D: -
V: TRBV9
CDR3: CASSVATMENGYTF
DNA: TGTGCCAGCAGCGTAGCTACGATGGAGAATGGCTACACCTTC

J: TRBJ2-2
size: few
D: -
V: TRBV6-6
CDR3: CASSYENTGELFF
DNA: TGTGCCAGCAGTTATGAGAACACCGGGGAGCTGTTTTTT

J: TRBJ2-5
size: few
D: TRBD1
V: TRBV24-1
CDR3: CATSDQRTYRGEETQYF
DNA: TGTGCCACCAGTGACCAACGGACATACAGGGGAGAAGAGACCCAGTACTTC

J: TRBJ2-7
size: few
D: TRBD2
V: TRBV28
CDR3: CASSTPRGGGNYEQYF
DNA: TGTGCCAGCAGTACACCACGTGGGGGGGGAAACTACGAGCAGTACTTC

J: TRBJ1-1
size: many
D: -
V: TRBV18
CDR3: CASSLQDRGEAFF
DNA: TGTGCCAGCTCACTACAGGACCGGGGTGAAGCTTTCTTT

J: TRBJ2-2
size: -
D: TRBD1
V: TRBV19
CDR3: CASIGTGRVGELFF
DNA: TGTGCCAGCATCGGGACAGGGCGGGTCGGGGAGCTGTTTTTT

J: TRBJ1-2
size: -
D: TRBD1
V: TRBV4-1
CDR3: CASSQTGQGSYGYTF
DNA: TGCGCCAGCAGCCAAACCGGACAGGGTTCTTATGGCTACACCTTC

J: TRBJ2-1
size: few
D: -
V: TRBV12-3/TRBV12-4
CDR3: CASSLKDEQFF
DNA: TGTGCCAGCAGTTTAAAGGACGAGCAGTTCTTC

J: TRBJ1-1
size: -
D: -
V: TRBV6-5
CDR3: CASSYSTGRGKAFF
DNA: TGTGCCAGCAGTTACTCGACTGGCCGGGGGAAAGCTTTCTTT

J: TRBJ1-5
size: few
D: TRBD1
V: TRBV5-6
CDR3: CASSRRQGGSTQHF
DNA: TGTGCCAGCAGCCGTCGACAGGGAGGCAGCACCCAGCATTTT

J: TRBJ1-2
size: many
D: -
V: TRBV3-1
CDR3: CASSQARGYGYTF
DNA: TGTGCCAGCAGCCAAGCAAGGGGCTATGGCTACACCTTC

J: TRBJ1-6
size: few
D: -
V: TRBV4-1
CDR3: CASSQPYSDSPLHF
DNA: TGCGCCAGCAGCCAACCGTATTCTGATTCACCCCTCCACTTT

J: TRBJ1-1
size: few
D: TRBD1
V: TRBV30
CDR3: CAWDRQGNTEAFF
DNA: TGTGCCTGGGATCGACAGGGGAACACTGAAGCTTTCTTT

J: TRBJ2-4
size: -
D: -
V: TRBV18
CDR3: CASSPPSEYIQYF
DNA: TGTGCCAGCTCACCCCCCTCGGAGTACATTCAGTACTTC

J: TRBJ1-5
size: -
D: -
V: TRBV5-4
CDR3: CASSLDPGPNQPQHF
DNA: TGTGCCAGCAGCTTGGATCCCGGGCCGAATCAGCCCCAGCATTTT

J: TRBJ2-7
size: -
D: -
V: TRBV20-1
CDR3: CSARDGGHGEQYF
DNA: TGCAGTGCTAGAGATGGGGGGCACGGCGAGCAGTACTTC

J: TRBJ2-3
size: -
D: -
V: TRBV28
CDR3: CASSSGATDTQYF
DNA: TGTGCCAGCAGTTCGGGGGCCACAGATACGCAGTATTTT

J: TRBJ2-7
size: few
D: TRBD1
V: TRBV28
CDR3: CASSYRTGTHEQYF
DNA: TGTGCCAGCAGTTATCGGACAGGGACCCACGAGCAGTACTTC

J: TRBJ2-3
size: -
D: -
V: TRBV29-1
CDR3: CSVHTRLVRGTDTQYF
DNA: TGCAGCGTTCACACCCGACTAGTGAGGGGCACAGATACGCAGTATTTT

J: TRBJ1-6
size: -
D: -
V: TRBV7-2
CDR3: CASSLVFGPGANSPLHF
DNA: -

J: TRBJ1-3
size: -
D: -
V: TRBV10-3
CDR3: CAIRPNPSGNTIYF
DNA: TGTGCCATCAGACCTAATCCCTCTGGAAACACCATATATTTT

J: TRBJ1-1
size: once
D: -
V: TRBV4-1
CDR3: CASSQERQPMNTEAFF
DNA: TGCGCCAGCAGCCAAGAGCGGCAGCCCATGAACACTGAAGCTTTCTTT

J: TRBJ1-1
size: few
D: -
V: TRBV20-1
CDR3: CSGRWGGMNTEAFF
DNA: TGCAGTGGAAGGTGGGGGGGGATGAACACTGAAGCTTTCTTT

J: TRBJ1-1
size: few
D: -
V: TRBV19
CDR3: CASTPEGRNTEAFF
DNA: TGTGCCAGTACCCCAGAAGGTAGAAACACTGAAGCTTTCTTT

J: TRBJ2-1
size: -
D: TRBD2
V: TRBV5-1
CDR3: CASSFFSSGLADNNEHFF
DNA: TGCGCCAGCAGCTTCTTTTCTTCGGGGCTAGCGGATAACAATGAGCACTTCTTC

J: TRBJ1-1
size: many
D: -
V: TRBV7-2
CDR3: CASSLVGRTEAFF
DNA: TGTGCCAGCAGCTTAGTCGGCAGAACTGAAGCTTTCTTT